This T cell receptor beta chain was documented in a study of cytomegalovirus exposure and HLA in healthy donors. The PCR employed 60 Vbeta primers together with 13 Jbeta primers. Only in-frame clones appear in the TCRdb table, and some are missing; sequencing was by immunoSEQ multiplex PCR. The data show roughly 180,000 clones, with nearly 80% seen just once and about 6% held by the top ten. V lost 3 bases to trimming and J lost 1 base, with 12 bases between them. Germline values: CDR1 MNHEY, CDR2 SMNVEV (reference sequence). This CDR3 has 15 amino acids. Study-level results: CMV antigen specificity of a few CMV-associated chains was confirmed in vitro. Information on immune exposure was restricted to one variable (CMV serostatus). Within an earlier analysis, most TCR beta V segments proved productive either about 90% or about 30% of the time. A classifier reportedly called cytomegalovirus status with high sensitivity and specificity.

A remark on this clone: The antigen is not known.

The origin of this receptor is a woman aged 25-40 years in good health and CMV-seropositive. This rearrangement joins TRBV27 to TRBJ1-1; the D is unclear. Sequenced input: PBMCs. The CDR3 reads CASSFTPDKNTEAFF. Here the CDR3 DNA reads TGTGCCAGCAGTTTTACCCCCGACAAGAACACTGAAGCTTTCTTT.